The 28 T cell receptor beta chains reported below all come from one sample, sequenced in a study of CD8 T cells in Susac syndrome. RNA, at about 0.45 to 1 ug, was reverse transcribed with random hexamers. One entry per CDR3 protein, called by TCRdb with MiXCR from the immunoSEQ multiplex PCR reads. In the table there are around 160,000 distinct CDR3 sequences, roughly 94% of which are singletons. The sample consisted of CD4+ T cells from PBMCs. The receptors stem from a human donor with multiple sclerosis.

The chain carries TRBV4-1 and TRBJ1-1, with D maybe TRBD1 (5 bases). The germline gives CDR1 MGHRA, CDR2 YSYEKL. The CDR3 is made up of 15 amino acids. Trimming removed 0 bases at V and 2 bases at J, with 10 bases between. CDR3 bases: TGCGCCAGCAGCCAAGATACACGGGACAACACTGAAGCTTTCTTT. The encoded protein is CASSQDTRDNTEAFF.

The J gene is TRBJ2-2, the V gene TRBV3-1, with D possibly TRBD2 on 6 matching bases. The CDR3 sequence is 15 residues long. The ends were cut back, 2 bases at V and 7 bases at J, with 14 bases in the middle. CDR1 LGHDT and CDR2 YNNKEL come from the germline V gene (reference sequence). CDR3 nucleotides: TGTGCCAGCAGCCAACAGGGACTGGCAGGCGGGGAGCTGTTTTTT. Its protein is CASSQQGLAGGELFF. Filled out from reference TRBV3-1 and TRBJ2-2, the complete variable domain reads DTAVSQTPKYLVTQMGNDKSIKCEQNLGHDTMYWYKQDSKKFLKIMFSYNNKELIINETVPNRFSPKSPDKAHLNLHINSLELGDSAVYFCASSQQGLAGGELFFGEGSRLTVL.

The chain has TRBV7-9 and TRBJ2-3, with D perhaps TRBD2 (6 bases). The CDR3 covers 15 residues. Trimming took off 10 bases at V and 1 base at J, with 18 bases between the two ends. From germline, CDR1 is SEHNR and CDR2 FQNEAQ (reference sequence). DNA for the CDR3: TGTGCCACCATCCGTATAGGGACTCGCACAGATACGCAGTATTTT. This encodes CATIRIGTRTDTQYF.

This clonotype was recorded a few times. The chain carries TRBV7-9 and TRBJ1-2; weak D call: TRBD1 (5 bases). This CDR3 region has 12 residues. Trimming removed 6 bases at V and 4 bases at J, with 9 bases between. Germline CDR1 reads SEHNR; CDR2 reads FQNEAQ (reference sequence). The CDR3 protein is CASSPDIYGYTF. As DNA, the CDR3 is TGTGCCAGCAGTCCGGACATCTATGGCTACACCTTC. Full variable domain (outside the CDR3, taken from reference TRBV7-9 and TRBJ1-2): DTGVSQNPRHKITKRGQNVTFRCDPISEHNRLYWYRQTLGQGPEFLTYFQNEAQLEKSRLLSDRFSAERPKGSFSTLEIQRTEQGDSAMYLCASSPDIYGYTFGSGTRLTVV.

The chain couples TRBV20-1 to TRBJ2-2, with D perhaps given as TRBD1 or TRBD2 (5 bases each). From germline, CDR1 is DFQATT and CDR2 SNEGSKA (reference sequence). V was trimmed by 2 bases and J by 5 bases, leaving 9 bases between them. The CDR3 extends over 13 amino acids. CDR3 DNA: TGCAGTGCTAGACGAGGGGCGACCGGGGAGCTGTTTTTT. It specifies CSARRGATGELFF.

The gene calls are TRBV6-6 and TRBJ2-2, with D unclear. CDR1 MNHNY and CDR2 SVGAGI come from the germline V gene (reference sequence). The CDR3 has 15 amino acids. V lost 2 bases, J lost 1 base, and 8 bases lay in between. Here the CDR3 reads CASSYIIGNTGELFF. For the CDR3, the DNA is TGTGCCAGCAGTTACATCATAGGGAACACCGGGGAGCTGTTTTTT.

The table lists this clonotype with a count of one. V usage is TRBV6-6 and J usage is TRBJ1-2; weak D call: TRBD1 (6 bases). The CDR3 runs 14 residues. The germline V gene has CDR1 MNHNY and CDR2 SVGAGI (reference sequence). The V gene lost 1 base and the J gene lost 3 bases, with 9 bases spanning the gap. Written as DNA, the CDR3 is TGTGCCAGCAGTTACTTACAGGGAGACTATGGCTACACCTTC. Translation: CASSYLQGDYGYTF.

The CDR3 spells CASSQLVSGTEAFF. In DNA form, the CDR3 reads TGTGCCAGCAGCCAGCTCGTCAGCGGCACTGAAGCTTTCTTT. V usage is TRBV3-1 and J usage is TRBJ1-1; D not certain. Germline values: CDR1 LGHDT, CDR2 YNNKEL (reference sequence). The CDR3 spans 14 residues. V was trimmed by 3 bases and J by 4 bases, leaving 12 bases between them.

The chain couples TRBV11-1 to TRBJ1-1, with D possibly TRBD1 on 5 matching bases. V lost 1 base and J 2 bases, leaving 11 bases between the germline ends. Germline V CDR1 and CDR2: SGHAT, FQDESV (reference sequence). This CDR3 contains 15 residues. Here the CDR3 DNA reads TGTGCCAGCAGCTTAGGGGGGGTAAGAAACACTGAAGCTTTCTTT. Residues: CASSLGGVRNTEAFF.

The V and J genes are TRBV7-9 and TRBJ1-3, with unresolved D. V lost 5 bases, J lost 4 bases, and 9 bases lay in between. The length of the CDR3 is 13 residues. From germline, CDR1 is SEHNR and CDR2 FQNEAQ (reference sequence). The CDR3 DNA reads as TGTGCCAGCAGCCAACTCGGGGGAAACACCATATATTTT. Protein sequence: CASSQLGGNTIYF.

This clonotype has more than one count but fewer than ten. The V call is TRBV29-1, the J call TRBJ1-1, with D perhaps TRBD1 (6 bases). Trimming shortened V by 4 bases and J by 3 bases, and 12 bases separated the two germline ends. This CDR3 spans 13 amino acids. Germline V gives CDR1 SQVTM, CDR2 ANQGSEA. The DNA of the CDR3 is TGCAGCGTTGGTGGGGGGCTGGACACTGAAGCTTTCTTT. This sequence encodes CSVGGGLDTEAFF.

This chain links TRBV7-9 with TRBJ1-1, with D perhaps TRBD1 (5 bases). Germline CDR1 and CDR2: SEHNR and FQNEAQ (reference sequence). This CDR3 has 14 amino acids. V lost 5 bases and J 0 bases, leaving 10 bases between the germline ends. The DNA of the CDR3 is TGTGCCAGCAGCGGCGGGACGGTGAACACTGAAGCTTTCTTT. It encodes CASSGGTVNTEAFF.

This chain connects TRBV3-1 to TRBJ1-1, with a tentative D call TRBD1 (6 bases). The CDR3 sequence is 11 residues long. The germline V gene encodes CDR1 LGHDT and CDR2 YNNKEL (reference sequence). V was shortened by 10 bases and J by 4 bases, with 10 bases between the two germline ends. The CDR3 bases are TGTGCCACCCAGGGGTTCACTGAAGCTTTCTTT. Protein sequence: CATQGFTEAFF.

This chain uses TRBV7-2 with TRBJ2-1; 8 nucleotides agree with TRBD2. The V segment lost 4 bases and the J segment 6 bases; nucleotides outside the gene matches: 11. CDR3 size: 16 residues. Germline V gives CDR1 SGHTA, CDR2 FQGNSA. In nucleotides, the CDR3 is TGTGCCAGCAGCTACGGGAGGGCCGGTTGGACCAATGAGCAGTTCTTC. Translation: CASSYGRAGWTNEQFF.

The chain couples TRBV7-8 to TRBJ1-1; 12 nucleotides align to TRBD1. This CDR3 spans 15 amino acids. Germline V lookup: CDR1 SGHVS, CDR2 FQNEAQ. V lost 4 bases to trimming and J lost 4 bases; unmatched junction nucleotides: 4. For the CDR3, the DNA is TGTGCCAGCAGCTCGGGACAGGGGGCGACCACTGAAGCTTTCTTT. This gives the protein CASSSGQGATTEAFF. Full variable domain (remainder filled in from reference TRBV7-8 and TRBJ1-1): GAGVSQSPRYKVAKRGQDVALRCDPISGHVSLFWYQQALGQGPEFLTYFQNEAQLDKSGLPSDRFFAERPEGSVSTLKIQRTQQEDSAVYLCASSSGQGATTEAFFGQGTRLTVV.

The CDR3: CSAASYYGYTF. The DNA of the CDR3 is TGCAGTGCTGCCAGCTACTATGGCTACACCTTC. This chain joins TRBV20-1 and TRBJ1-2; D not resolved. Germline CDR1 reads DFQATT; CDR2 reads SNEGSKA (reference sequence). V lost 5 bases and J lost 3, with 7 bases in between. The CDR3 runs to 11 residues.

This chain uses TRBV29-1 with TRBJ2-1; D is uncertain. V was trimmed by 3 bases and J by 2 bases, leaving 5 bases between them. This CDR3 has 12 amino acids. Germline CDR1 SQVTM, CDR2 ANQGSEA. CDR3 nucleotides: TGCAGCGTTGAGAGGACCTACAATGAGCAGTTCTTC. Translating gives CSVERTYNEQFF.

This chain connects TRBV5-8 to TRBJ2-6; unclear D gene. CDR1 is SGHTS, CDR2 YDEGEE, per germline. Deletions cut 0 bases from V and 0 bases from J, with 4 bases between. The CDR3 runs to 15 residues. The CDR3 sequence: CASSLAPSGANVLTF. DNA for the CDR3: TGTGCCAGCAGCTTGGCTCCCTCTGGGGCCAACGTCCTGACTTTC.

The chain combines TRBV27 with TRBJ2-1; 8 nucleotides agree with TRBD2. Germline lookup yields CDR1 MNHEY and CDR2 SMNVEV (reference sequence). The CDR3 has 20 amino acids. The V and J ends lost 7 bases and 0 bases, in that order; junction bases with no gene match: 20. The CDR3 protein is CASIPRVSGVQRNSYNEQFF. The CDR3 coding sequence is TGTGCCAGCATTCCCCGGGTTAGCGGGGTCCAACGTAACTCCTACAATGAGCAGTTCTTC.

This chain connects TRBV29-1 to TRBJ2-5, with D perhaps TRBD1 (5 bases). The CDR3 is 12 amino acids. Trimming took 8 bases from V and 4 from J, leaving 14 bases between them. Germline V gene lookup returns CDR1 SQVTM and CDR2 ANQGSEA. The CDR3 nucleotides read TGCAGCCAGGGCCCTTCCCCAGAGACCCAGTACTTC. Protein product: CSQGPSPETQYF. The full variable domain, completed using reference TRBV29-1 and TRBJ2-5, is SAVISQKPSRDICQRGTSLTIQCQVDSQVTMMFWYRQQPGQSLTLIATANQGSEATYESGFVIDKFPISRPNLTFSTLTVSNMSPEDSSIYLCSQGPSPETQYFGPGTRLLVL.

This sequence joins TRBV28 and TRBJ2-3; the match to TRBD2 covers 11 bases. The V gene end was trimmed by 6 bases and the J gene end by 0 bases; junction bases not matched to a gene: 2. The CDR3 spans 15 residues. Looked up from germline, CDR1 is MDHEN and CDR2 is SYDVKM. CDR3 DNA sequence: TGTGCCAGCAGGACTAGCGGGGCTAGCACAGATACGCAGTATTTT. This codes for CASRTSGASTDTQYF.

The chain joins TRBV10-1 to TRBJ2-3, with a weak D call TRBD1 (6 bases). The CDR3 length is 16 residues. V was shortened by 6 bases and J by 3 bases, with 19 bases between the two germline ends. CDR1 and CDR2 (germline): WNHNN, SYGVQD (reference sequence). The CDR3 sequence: CASSDITGNETDTQYF. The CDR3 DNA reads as TGCGCCAGCAGCGATATAACAGGGAATGAAACAGATACGCAGTATTTT.

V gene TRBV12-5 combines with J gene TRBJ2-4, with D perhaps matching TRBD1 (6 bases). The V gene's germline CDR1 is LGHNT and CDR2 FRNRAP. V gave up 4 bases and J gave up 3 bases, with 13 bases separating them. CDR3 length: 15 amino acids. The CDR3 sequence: CASGSGQGFKNIQYF. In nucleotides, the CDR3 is TGTGCTAGTGGTTCGGGTCAGGGGTTCAAAAACATTCAGTACTTC.

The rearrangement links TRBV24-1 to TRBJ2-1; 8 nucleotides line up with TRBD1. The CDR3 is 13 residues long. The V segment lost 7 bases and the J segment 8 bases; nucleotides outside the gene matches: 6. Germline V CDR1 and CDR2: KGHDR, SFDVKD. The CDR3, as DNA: TGTGCCACCAGGGGACAGGAGAGCTATGAGCAGTTCTTC. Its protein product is CATRGQESYEQFF.

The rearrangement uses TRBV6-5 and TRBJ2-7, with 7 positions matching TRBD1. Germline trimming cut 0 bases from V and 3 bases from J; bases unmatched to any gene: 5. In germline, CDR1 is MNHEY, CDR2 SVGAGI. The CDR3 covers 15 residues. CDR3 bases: TGTGCCAGCAGTTACTCGACAGGGACCAACTACGAGCAGTACTTC. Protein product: CASSYSTGTNYEQYF.

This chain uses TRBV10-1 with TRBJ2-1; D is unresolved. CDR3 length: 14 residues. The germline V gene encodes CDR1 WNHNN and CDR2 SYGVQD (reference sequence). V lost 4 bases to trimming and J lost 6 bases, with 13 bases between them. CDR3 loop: CASSALGRVNEQFF. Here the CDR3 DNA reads TGCGCCAGCAGTGCCCTTGGACGCGTCAATGAGCAGTTCTTC.

This CDR3 reads CAWAFETEAFF. The CDR3 DNA is TGTGCCTGGGCCTTTGAAACTGAAGCTTTCTTT. V is TRBV30 and J is TRBJ1-1; D remains unclear. CDR1 and CDR2 (germline): GTSNPN, SVGIG (reference sequence). This CDR3 has 11 residues. Trimming cost V 5 bases and J 5 bases, with 9 bases left between them. The full variable domain, rest sourced from reference TRBV30 and TRBJ1-1, is SQTIHQWPATLVQPVGSPLSLECTVEGTSNPNLYWYRQAAGRGLQLLFYSVGIGQISSEVPQNLSASRPQDRQFILSSKKLLLSDSGFYLCAWAFETEAFFGQGTRLTVV.

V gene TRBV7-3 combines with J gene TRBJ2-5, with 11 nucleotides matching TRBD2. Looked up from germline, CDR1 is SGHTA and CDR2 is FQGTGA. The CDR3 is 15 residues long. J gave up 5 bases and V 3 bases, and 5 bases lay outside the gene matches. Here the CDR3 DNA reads TGTGCCAGCAGCTTGGGGACTAGCGGCCGGGAGACCCAGTACTTC. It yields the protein CASSLGTSGRETQYF.